The 27 T cell receptor beta chains presented below share a single source sample, sequenced in a study of Ad26.COV2.S vaccination and SARS-CoV-2 variants (TCRdb year 2021). Sample time point, as interpreted from the label and publication: individuals recovered from natural SARS-CoV-2 infection. To prepare the library, the immunoSEQ multiplex PCR assay was applied. TCRdb retrieved this table from immuneACCESS and kept in-frame rearrangements only. Not all clones are present; in checked studies, unresolved V genes account for under half, and no reason is known for the remainder. This sample gives around 170,000 clones in total; roughly 89% of them show up just once. About 5.5% of the sample rests with the top ten. The material sequenced was peripheral blood, taken after recovery from COVID-19. The source of these receptors is a human donor who had recovered from COVID-19.

The rearrangement joins TRBV11-3 to TRBJ2-1, with 8 positions matching TRBD2. The CDR3 has 14 amino acids. The germline V gene has CDR1 SGHNT and CDR2 YENEEA. V lost 3 bases and J lost 5; bases outside the gene matches: 3. CDR3 in DNA: TGTGCCAGCAGCTTGGCGGGAGGCCACAATGAGCAGTTCTTC. Protein: CASSLAGGHNEQFF. Variable domain in full (rest from reference TRBV11-3 and TRBJ2-1): EAGVVQSPRYKIIEKKQPVAFWCNPISGHNTLYWYLQNLGQGPELLIRYENEEAVDDSQLPKDRFSAERLKGVDSTLKIQPAELGDSAVYLCASSLAGGHNEQFFGPGTRLTVL.

The rearrangement links TRBV7-9 to TRBJ2-5; possible D gene TRBD2, 6 bases. The CDR3 is 14 amino acids. Germline V gene lookup returns CDR1 SEHNR and CDR2 FQNEAQ (reference sequence). The germline V and J ends were trimmed by 5 bases and 5 bases, with 15 bases remaining between them. CDR3 residues: CASSPETSRETQYF. In DNA, the CDR3 is TGTGCCAGCAGCCCAGAGACTAGTAGGGAGACCCAGTACTTC.

This sequence joins TRBV27 and TRBJ2-7; D may be TRBD1 (6 bases). The CDR3 is 16 residues long. Per germline, CDR1 MNHEY and CDR2 SMNVEV (reference sequence). V gave up 0 bases and J gave up 2 bases, with 14 bases separating them. The CDR3 DNA follows: TGTGCCAGCAGTTTATCCGGGACAACCCCCGCCTACGAGCAGTACTTC. Translating gives CASSLSGTTPAYEQYF.

This sequence joins TRBV24-1 and TRBJ2-2, with D uncertain. The CDR3 sequence is 13 residues long. Germline values: CDR1 KGHDR, CDR2 SFDVKD. V was trimmed by 5 bases and J by 3 bases, leaving 6 bases between them. The CDR3 is CATSAWDTGELFF. CDR3 DNA sequence: TGTGCCACCAGTGCCTGGGACACCGGGGAGCTGTTTTTT.

This clone has at least ten counts. The CDR3 sequence is CSVELADSYEQYF. The CDR3 nucleotides are TGCAGCGTTGAACTAGCGGACTCCTACGAGCAGTACTTC. The V call is TRBV29-1, the J call TRBJ2-7; TRBD2 matches at 7 bases. CDR1 and CDR2 from the germline V gene are SQVTM and ANQGSEA. Losses at the gene ends were 2 bases for V and 0 bases for J; bases not matched to a gene: 1. The CDR3 spans 13 residues.

V usage is TRBV7-2 and J usage is TRBJ2-7; 10 bases fit TRBD1. From germline, CDR1 is SGHTA and CDR2 FQGNSA. Trimming cost V 5 bases and J 5 bases; bases outside gene matches: 9. The CDR3 length is 15 residues. The CDR3 loop is CASSTQGGQGNEQYF. CDR3 nucleotides: TGTGCCAGCAGCACCCAAGGGGGACAGGGGAACGAGCAGTACTTC.

V and J are TRBV19 and TRBJ1-1, with TRBD1 identical over 8 bases. CDR3 length: 15 amino acids. After removal of 5 bases from V and 3 bases from J, the junction contained 8 bases not matched to a gene. Germline V lookup: CDR1 LNHDA, CDR2 SQIVND (reference sequence). CDR3 amino acids: CASSRTGGAYTEAFF. As DNA, the CDR3 is TGTGCCAGTAGTCGAACAGGGGGGGCGTACACTGAAGCTTTCTTT.

The chain has TRBV3-1 (or the pseudogene TRBV3-2) and TRBJ2-2; TRBD2 might be the D (6 bases). Looked up from germline, CDR1 is LGHDT and CDR2 is YNNKEL (reference sequence). V shed 3 bases and J shed 1 base, with 15 bases lying between them. The CDR3 is 17 amino acids. CDR3 region: CASSQRGLALNTGELFF. CDR3 DNA: TGTGCCAGCAGCCAGAGGGGACTTGCCCTGAACACCGGGGAGCTGTTTTTT.

The chain combines TRBV12-5 with TRBJ2-7; no clear D. The V end lost 5 bases, the J end lost 2 bases, and 7 bases lay between the germline ends. The CDR3 is 12 amino acids. Germline V lookup: CDR1 LGHNT, CDR2 FRNRAP. In nucleotides, the CDR3 is TGTGCTAGTGGTCAGCTCACCTACGAGCAGTACTTC. As protein: CASGQLTYEQYF.

The table lists this clone with a count of one. This sequence joins TRBV19 and TRBJ2-7; D remains unclear. The germline V gene has CDR1 LNHDA and CDR2 SQIVND (reference sequence). V lost 2 bases to trimming and J lost 5 bases, with 4 bases between them. This CDR3 spans 11 amino acids. CDR3 sequence reads: CASSISNEQYF. The CDR3 DNA sequence: TGTGCCAGTAGTATATCTAACGAGCAGTACTTC.

The CDR3 protein is CASNPLGGTEAFF. The CDR3 coding sequence is TGCGCCAGCAACCCCCTTGGAGGCACTGAAGCTTTCTTT. The V call is TRBV5-1, the J call TRBJ1-1, with D unclear. Trimming cost V 6 bases and J 4 bases, with 13 bases left between them. Germline V gives CDR1 SGHRS, CDR2 YFSETQ. CDR3 length: 13 residues.

The V and J genes are TRBV6-5 and TRBJ2-7; the match to TRBD2 covers 10 bases. Trimming at V came to 8 bases and at J to 1 base, leaving 5 bases not matched to a gene. The CDR3 covers 14 residues. In germline, CDR1 is MNHEY, CDR2 SVGAGI. CDR3 coding DNA: TGTGCCAGCGGGGGTAGCGGGGGGTCCTACGAGCAGTACTTC. Its translation is CASGGSGGSYEQYF.

The J gene is TRBJ2-5, the V gene TRBV19; the match to TRBD2 covers 7 bases. CDR3 length: 16 residues. Germline CDR1 and CDR2: LNHDA and SQIVND (reference sequence). V shed 5 bases, J shed 5 bases, and the junction held 14 bases outside the gene matches. This CDR3 is CASSPRHRGEGETQYF. CDR3 sequence (DNA): TGTGCCAGTAGTCCACGCCATCGGGGGGAAGGGGAGACCCAGTACTTC.

V and J are TRBV6-5 and TRBJ1-5; 9 bases agree with TRBD1. This CDR3 spans 14 amino acids. After removal of 7 bases from V and 8 bases from J, the junction contained 9 bases not matched to a gene. Germline CDR1 is MNHEY and CDR2 is SVGAGI. The CDR3 DNA reads as TGTGCCAGCACTCGTGGACAGGGGAGGGAGCCCCAGCATTTT. Protein sequence: CASTRGQGREPQHF.

The chain is built from TRBV5-1 and TRBJ2-3, with 14 bases fitting TRBD2. The J segment lost 5 bases and the V segment lost 0 bases, leaving 2 bases of the junction unmatched. Germline V CDR1 and CDR2: SGHRS, YFSETQ. The CDR3 runs 16 residues. CDR3: CASSLEGLAGVDTQYF. The CDR3 DNA sequence: TGCGCCAGCAGCTTGGAGGGACTAGCGGGGGTAGATACGCAGTATTTT. The full variable domain, with the rest looked up from reference TRBV5-1 and TRBJ2-3, is KAGVTQTPRYLIKTRGQQVTLSCSPISGHRSVSWYQQTPGQGLQFLFEYFSETQRNKGNFPGRFSGRQFSNSRSEMNVSTLELGDSALYLCASSLEGLAGVDTQYFGPGTRLTVL.

V is TRBV5-1 and J is TRBJ2-7; TRBD2 matches at 9 bases. The J segment lost 2 bases and the V segment lost 1 base, leaving 4 bases of the junction unmatched. CDR1 and CDR2 from the germline V gene are SGHRS and YFSETQ. This CDR3 has 15 amino acids. The CDR3 bases are TGCGCCAGCAGCTTGATGGCTAGCGGGACCTACGAGCAGTACTTC. Protein: CASSLMASGTYEQYF.

The V call is TRBV6-4, the J call TRBJ1-1; 10 bases agree with TRBD1. Germline assignment: CDR1 MRHNA and CDR2 SNTAGT. This CDR3 is 17 amino acids long. J gave up 0 bases and V 4 bases, and 8 bases lay outside the gene matches. DNA for the CDR3: TGTGCCAGCAGTGCCCCGGACAGGGGGTCGGTGAACACTGAAGCTTTCTTT. This encodes CASSAPDRGSVNTEAFF.

The J gene is TRBJ2-5, the V gene TRBV29-1; TRBD2 matches at 9 bases. This CDR3 comprises 16 residues. V trimming: 1 base; J trimming: 3 bases; junction bases outside the gene matches: 9. Germline values: CDR1 SQVTM, CDR2 ANQGSEA. Here the CDR3 DNA reads TGCAGCGTTGAAGCTCGTGGCCTAGCGGGGAAAGAGACCCAGTACTTC. Its protein is CSVEARGLAGKETQYF.

CDR3 protein: CASRSDHLYEQYF. CDR3 DNA sequence: TGTGCCAGCAGGTCAGACCACCTCTACGAGCAGTACTTC. V usage is TRBV12-3 or TRBV12-4 and J usage is TRBJ2-7; D ambiguous. CDR3 size: 13 residues. V was clipped by 6 bases and J by 3 bases, with 12 bases between them.

CDR3 loop: CASSMRAGANQPQHF. The CDR3 DNA is TGTGCCAGTAGTATGCGGGCGGGGGCGAATCAGCCCCAGCATTTT. J is TRBJ1-5 and V is TRBV19, with TRBD1 as a possible D gene (6 bases). CDR3 length: 15 amino acids. The germline V gene encodes CDR1 LNHDA and CDR2 SQIVND (reference sequence). V was trimmed by 3 bases and J by 4 bases, leaving 13 bases between them.

The rearrangement uses TRBV28 and TRBJ2-3; unclear D gene. V lost 5 bases and J 5 bases, leaving 8 bases between the germline ends. This CDR3 has 12 amino acids. Germline lookup yields CDR1 MDHEN and CDR2 SYDVKM. CDR3 DNA: TGTGCCAGCAGTCCCCAGGTAGATACGCAGTATTTT. It codes for CASSPQVDTQYF.

The chain combines TRBV7-9 with TRBJ2-1; D unclear. Germline V lookup: CDR1 SEHNR, CDR2 FQNEAQ (reference sequence). This CDR3 region has 15 residues. The V and J ends lost 5 bases and 0 bases respectively, with 11 bases between them. Here the CDR3 reads CASSPSRSSYNEQFF. The CDR3 DNA is TGTGCCAGCAGCCCATCTAGGAGCTCCTACAATGAGCAGTTCTTC.

V is TRBV19 and J is TRBJ2-1, with 8 bases that match TRBD1. CDR3 length: 15 residues. Germline values: CDR1 LNHDA, CDR2 SQIVND (reference sequence). After removal of 7 bases from V and 7 bases from J, the junction contained 12 bases not matched to a gene. This chain's CDR3 is CASTGGPSNENEQFF. The DNA of the CDR3 is TGTGCCAGTACAGGGGGCCCTAGCAATGAGAATGAGCAGTTCTTC.

The rearrangement links TRBV6-5 to TRBJ2-7; TRBD1 aligns across 8 bases. V dropped 2 bases and J dropped 5; count of bases not matched to a gene: 5. The CDR3 runs to 14 residues. CDR1 MNHEY and CDR2 SVGAGI come from the germline V gene. CDR3 nucleotide sequence: TGTGCCAGCAGTTACGGGACAGGCTTCAACGAGCAGTACTTC. Protein sequence: CASSYGTGFNEQYF.

The J gene is TRBJ2-1, the V gene TRBV18; TRBD2 aligns across 8 bases. The V gene end was trimmed by 2 bases and the J gene end by 1 base; junction bases not matched to a gene: 7. Germline V gene data show CDR1 as KGHSH and CDR2 as LQKENI. This CDR3 region has 17 residues. This chain's CDR3 is CASSPSGGAESYNEQFF. The CDR3 coding sequence is TGTGCCAGCTCACCATCCGGGGGGGCCGAGTCCTACAATGAGCAGTTCTTC.

This sequence joins TRBV7-2 and TRBJ1-1; D unclear. Germline V gene data show CDR1 as SGHTA and CDR2 as FQGNSA. The CDR3 covers 14 residues. V was shortened by 3 bases and J by 0 bases, with 8 bases between the two germline ends. For the CDR3, the DNA is TGTGCCAGCAGCTTTAAGGGAGTGAACACTGAAGCTTTCTTT. It codes for CASSFKGVNTEAFF.

Worth noting for this clone: The junction differs from germline at one of its ends, possibly a read error. The V call is TRBV28, the J call TRBJ1-6; 10 nucleotides align to TRBD1. The CDR3 has 16 residues. Germline V gene lookup returns CDR1 MDHEN and CDR2 SYDVKM. The CDR3 DNA is TGTGCCAGCAGTCCGGCGACAGGGGGCTATAGTTCACCCCTCCACTTT. This gives the protein CASSPATGGYSSPLHF.